A single sample gave rise to the 14 T cell receptor beta chains below, sequenced in a study of OX40 agonist ivuxolimab in advanced cancers. Libraries were prepared by immunoSEQ multiplex PCR; TCRdb keeps only in-frame clonotypes and omits some of them. Of fewer than 25,000 clones in the sample, about 83% were seen once. The sample consisted of CD4+ or CD8+ T cells sorted from blood, taken in a trial of the OX40 agonist ivuxolimab. Receptors originate from an adult with an advanced solid tumor such as melanoma, head and neck, liver or kidney cancer.

The chain employs TRBV6-6 and TRBJ2-7; no definite D call. Trimming took off 5 bases at V and 6 bases at J, with 8 bases between the two ends. The CDR3 loop spans 11 amino acids. Germline CDR1 MNHNY, CDR2 SVGAGI (reference sequence). CDR3 amino acids: CASSDVAEQYF. CDR3 sequence (DNA): TGTGCCAGCAGTGATGTCGCCGAGCAGTACTTC.

The rearrangement links TRBV6-5 to TRBJ1-6; perhaps TRBD1 as D (5 bases). Germline loops: CDR1 MNHEY, CDR2 SVGAGI. The length of the CDR3 is 15 residues. Trimming cost V 8 bases and J 7 bases, with 18 bases left between them. The CDR3 region has the DNA TGTGCCAGCGCAGGGTCCGTTCGTTGGAATTCACCCCTCCACTTT. Amino acids: CASAGSVRWNSPLHF.

V and J are TRBV30 and TRBJ1-1; a weak D match, TRBD1 (6 bases). The V gene's germline CDR1 is GTSNPN and CDR2 SVGIG (reference sequence). This CDR3 is built from 13 residues. V was trimmed by 5 bases and J by 0 bases, leaving 10 bases between them. CDR3 nucleotide sequence: TGTGCCTGGGGGGGCGGGGTGAACACTGAAGCTTTCTTT. Amino acid sequence: CAWGGGVNTEAFF.

V and J are TRBV7-9 and TRBJ1-4; D not certain. The V end was cut by 5 bases, the J end by 8 bases, with 18 bases between. CDR3 length equals 15 residues. The V gene's germline CDR1 is SEHNR and CDR2 FQNEAQ (reference sequence). The CDR3 DNA follows: TGTGCCAGCAGCCCCCCGGGCCCAGAGCGGGAAAAACTGTTTTTT. This codes for CASSPPGPEREKLFF.

V usage is TRBV19 and J usage is TRBJ1-2; D gene uncertain. Trimming took 0 bases from V and 4 from J, leaving 9 bases between them. The CDR3 runs 14 residues. Per germline, CDR1 LNHDA and CDR2 SQIVND (reference sequence). This chain's CDR3 is CASSIDLELYGYTF. CDR3 DNA: TGTGCCAGTAGTATAGATCTGGAACTCTATGGCTACACCTTC.

This clone came up a few times. The gene calls are TRBV9 and TRBJ1-1; D is unresolved. Germline loops: CDR1 SGDLS, CDR2 YYNGEE. The CDR3 is 13 residues long. V was clipped by 0 bases and J by 5 bases, with 8 bases between them. The CDR3 DNA sequence: TGTGCCAGCAGCGTAGGAGGGTTTACTGAAGCTTTCTTT. Its translation is CASSVGGFTEAFF.

In this sample, this clone turned up a few times. The chain links TRBV11-2 to TRBJ2-7, with 7 positions matching TRBD2. V trimming: 5 bases; J trimming: 3 bases; junction bases outside the gene matches: 4. The germline CDR1 and CDR2 sequences are SGHAT and FQNNGV. This CDR3 has 13 residues. The CDR3 loop reads CASSPGLVYEQYF. The CDR3 DNA reads as TGTGCCAGCAGCCCCGGACTAGTCTACGAGCAGTACTTC.

J is TRBJ2-7 and V is TRBV4-3; 8 nucleotides match TRBD2. Germline CDR1 reads LGHNA; CDR2 reads YSLEER. This CDR3 is 18 amino acids long. Losses at the gene ends were 0 bases for V and 0 bases for J; bases not matched to a gene: 10. The CDR3 loop reads CASSQEVIAGSGSYEQYF. As DNA, the CDR3 is TGCGCCAGCAGCCAAGAGGTCATAGCGGGGTCCGGCTCCTACGAGCAGTACTTC.

The J gene is TRBJ1-6, the V gene TRBV21-1. TRBV21-1 is a pseudogene locus. This CDR3 spans 13 amino acids. The CDR3 region is CASSQVWEDPLHF. The CDR3 nucleotides are TGTGCCAGCAGCCAGGTATGGGAAGATCCCCTCCACTTT.

The J gene is TRBJ1-1, the V gene TRBV30, with D unclear. This CDR3 is built from 13 residues. Trimming stripped 2 bases from V and 2 bases from J, with 9 bases between. The germline gives CDR1 GTSNPN, CDR2 SVGIG (reference sequence). CDR3 DNA: TGTGCCTGGAGTCGCGCGCATAACACTGAAGCTTTCTTT. Encoded protein: CAWSRAHNTEAFF.

This rearrangement joins TRBV27 to TRBJ2-7; tentative D call: TRBD1 (6 bases). The CDR3 runs 16 residues. Trimming pared 3 bases from V and 2 bases from J, leaving 17 bases between. Germline CDR1 MNHEY, CDR2 SMNVEV (reference sequence). As DNA, the CDR3 is TGTGCCAGCAGTTTGGGTAGATCGGACAGCCCCTACGAGCAGTACTTC. Its translation: CASSLGRSDSPYEQYF.

CDR3 in DNA: TGTGCCAGCAGTTTATCTGGGCCGGGACAAATGGGGCAGCCCCAGCATTTT. Amino acid sequence: CASSLSGPGQMGQPQHF. V usage is TRBV28 and J usage is TRBJ1-5; tentatively, D is TRBD1 (6 bases). Germline assignment: CDR1 MDHEN and CDR2 SYDVKM. The CDR3 has 17 amino acids. V gave up 1 base and J gave up 7 bases, with 20 bases separating them.

V usage is TRBV5-6 and J usage is TRBJ1-6, with 10 bases identical to TRBD1. The CDR3 contains 15 residues. The germline V gene encodes CDR1 SGHDT and CDR2 YYEEEE. Trimming took 5 bases from V and 10 from J; bases not matched to a gene: 9. CDR3 coding DNA: TGTGCCAGCAGTCCCGGGACAGGGGACGACTCACCCCTCCACTTT. Protein product: CASSPGTGDDSPLHF.

The CDR3 nucleotides are TGTGCCAGTTCACTCTTGGACAGGGGACGCCAGCCCCAGCATTTT. Encoded protein: CASSLLDRGRQPQHF. This chain uses TRBV19 with TRBJ1-5; 9 nucleotides agree with TRBD1. V shed 8 bases and J 7 bases; nucleotides not matched to a gene: 12. This CDR3 region has 15 residues. Germline V gene lookup returns CDR1 LNHDA and CDR2 SQIVND (reference sequence).